What follows is one T cell receptor beta chain and its context. The V and J ends lost 3 bases and 0 bases respectively, with 12 bases between them. There are 16 residues in the CDR3. Germline loops: CDR1 MDHEN, CDR2 SYDVKM. The sample comes from a study of shared T cell receptors in the human thymus. The table came from immunoSEQ multiplex PCR; TCRdb's copy has only in-frame clones and leaves some out. This sample carries over 650,000 clones, approximately 89% of them seen once, and the ten largest clones take roughly 0.0086%. This same sample was also taken into another study, of human thymus T cells. From that report: Resected material from corrective heart surgery provided the thymus tissue analysed. Related research described thymic repertoires that were highly overlapping among unrelated individuals.

What was sequenced was thymocytes. The J gene is TRBJ2-1, the V gene TRBV28; weak D call: TRBD2 (6 bases). This TCR derives from a boy in the first two years of life with a congenital heart defect. The CDR3 DNA is TGTGCCAGCAGTTTCCATTTCGGGAGCTCCTACAATGAGCAGTTCTTC. Translated, it gives CASSFHFGSSYNEQFF.